This TCR beta chain was sequenced in a study of cytomegalovirus exposure and HLA in healthy donors. J lost 2 bases, V lost 5 bases, and 9 bases had no gene match. This CDR3 contains 17 residues. As concerns this clone: Its antigen is as yet unknown.

Broader study findings: Later analysis identified a missense DCLRE1C variant that was linked to TCR beta V- and J-gene trimming. Donors were assumed by presence/absence analyses to have roughly uniform sequencing depth. Within the data, a cluster of highly shared sequence variants was likely a sequencing artifact.

Researchers ran the PCR with 60 Vbeta and 13 Jbeta primers. Original methodology: Later, roughly 77 million unique TCR beta chains were counted in an analysis, and some 10 million of them were shared. Assay: immunoSEQ multiplex PCR; the TCRdb copy retains only in-frame clones and omits some. The V and J calls and clone size are taken from that table; D and trimming were inferred from the DNA. The sample lists about 210,000 clones, approximately 86% occurring once. This sequence originates from a woman aged 25 to 39 in good health and CMV-seronegative. The chain is built from TRBV23-1 and TRBJ2-3; TRBD1 matches at 11 bases. TRBV23-1 is an ORF for which the function is uncertain. The specimen was PBMCs. The CDR3 region is CASSKGRDRGNTDTQYF. CDR3 sequence (DNA): TGCGCCAGCAGTAAAGGCCGGGACAGGGGGAACACAGATACGCAGTATTTT.